What follows describes a single T cell receptor beta chain. The antigen it recognizes is unknown. It has no much larger one-base neighbor in the sample; base qualities were not kept. The donors were healthy, HIV-negative adults with no recently reported acute infections or vaccinations. Every donor was a Caucasian adult living in Nashville, Tennessee, USA. The CD8 memory samples were a combination of magnetically selected CD45RO+ cells and CCR7-negative CD45RA+ effector memory (TemRA) cells. After blood collection by leukapheresis, PBMCs were isolated using Ficoll-Histopaque density gradient centrifugation and then cryopreserved in the vapor phase of liquid nitrogen. Purity and quantity of every magnetically sorted T cell population were checked by analytical flow cytometry. Each sorted fraction had its genomic DNA isolated and then quantified by UV absorbance on a Nanodrop 2000c. This sample stems from a study of shared clonotypes between healthy human individuals (TCRdb year 2020). About the investigation overall: Two women and three men aged 18 to 49 years were included in the cohort. Per donor, leukapheresis produced somewhere between about 0.94 and 9.5 billion PBMCs. Per donor, three plates each were used for CD4 naive and CD4 memory, two for CD8 naive, and one for CD8 memory. Different laboratories and diverse techniques were used to prepare libraries and sequence TCR repertoires, to increase sequencing depth and limit assay-specific biases. Blood TCR repertoires of five healthy adults were deeply sequenced to estimate repertoire size and the extent of clonotype sharing between individuals.

Overall study results and their limits: Sampling was restricted to blood, and TCR repertoires in tissues likely differ from the TCR repertoires found in blood. Roughly 5% of naive CD4, 3% to 3.5% of naive CD8, about 2.4% of memory CD4, and 0.35% to 0.4% of memory CD8 clonotypes were shared across four donors. Because the study included a small number of donors, the genetic and exposure-history diversity represented was limited. Naive subsets generally had larger estimated clonotype richness than memory subsets did. Rarefaction of sorted-subset datasets indicated incomplete sequencing despite the large sequencing depth. Based on pairwise subsampling, the degree of clonotype sharing among donors was expected to be affected by sequencing depth. Clonotypes shared by all four sorted-subset donors showed higher generation probabilities than non-shared clonotypes.

V is reduced by 3 bases and J by 2 bases, leaving a spacing of 10 bases between them. The CDR1 and CDR2 encoded by the germline V gene are SNHLY and FYNNEI. The CDR3 runs 14 amino acids, cysteine and phenylalanine included. The only DNA kept is the CDR3, 42 bases in frame from the first base. Using the deep immunoSEQ assay, TCR CDR3 regions were amplified from genomic DNA by multiplex PCR. Extracted genomic DNA from each cell subset was spread evenly across all wells of several immunoSEQ 96-well plates, with each plate serving as a replicate. Each replicate PCR for sorted subsets received about 200 ng genomic DNA, equal to some 32,000 T cell genomes. Purified libraries were measured with a Qubit 3.0 fluorometer, size-checked on a Bioanalyzer 2100, and measured again with the KAPA Library Quantification kit. A separate single-read 150-cycle Illumina NextSeq 550 flow cell was used to sequence each immunoSEQ 96-well plate. From the authors' description of their analysis: Because only junctional sequences without quality scores were contained in the immunoSEQ output, filtering matching that applied to full-length reads could not be performed. To assign V/J genes and CDR3, sequences were annotated using PyIR, a Python wrapper for IgBLAST v1.9, with IMGT germline references. Any read was removed if the V/J assignment was weak (E-value above 1e-6), the CDR3 was missing, or the read contained stop codons, out-of-frame junctions, or ambiguous translated residues. A V3J clonotype was defined by an identical inferred V gene, J gene, and CDR3 amino acid sequence. Percentage overlap between repertoires was computed as shared unique clonotypes divided by the size of the smaller repertoire. RTK rarefaction, the Chao1 estimator, and Recon v2.1 estimates of unobserved clonotypes were used to assess repertoire richness. For all TCRbeta clonotypes obtained by the gDNA method from a few donors, generation probabilities were computed with OLGA. This immuneACCESS table, as held by TCRdb, lists in-frame sequences with V and J called but not all clones. Of the missing ones, under half trace to an unresolved V gene in checked studies; the others have no known cause. V and J calls and clone size are copied from that table; D and trimming were computed from the DNA. The sample profile shows approximately 350,000 clones; 90% to 97% of them were found once. 0.25% to 0.35% of the sample is taken by the ten largest.

The clonotype originates from a man younger than 40 in good health. Specimen: memory CD8+ T cells sorted from blood. Read against the paper, the sample's cell subset or site label means: CD45RO+ cells pooled with CCR7-negative TemRA cells. This receptor chain uses TRBV2 and TRBJ2-5; no D gene can be assigned with confidence. The CDR3 sequence is CASSEVVAQETQYF. The DNA is TGTGCCAGCAGTGAGGTCGTAGCACAAGAGACCCAGTACTTC.